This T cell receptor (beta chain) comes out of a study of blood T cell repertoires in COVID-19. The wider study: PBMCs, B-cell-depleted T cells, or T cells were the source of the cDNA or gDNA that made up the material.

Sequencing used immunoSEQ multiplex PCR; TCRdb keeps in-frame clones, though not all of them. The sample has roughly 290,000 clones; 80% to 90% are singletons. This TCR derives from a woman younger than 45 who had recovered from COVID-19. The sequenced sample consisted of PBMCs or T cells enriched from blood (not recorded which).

The CDR3 is CASETGYGYTF. CDR3 nucleotide sequence: TGTGCCAGCGAGACAGGTTATGGCTACACCTTC. The genes are TRBV19 and TRBJ1-2, with D possibly TRBD1 on 6 matching bases. The CDR3 consists of 11 residues. Germline assignment: CDR1 LNHDA and CDR2 SQIVND (reference sequence). V gave up 9 bases and J gave up 5 bases, with 10 bases separating them.